These T cell receptor beta chains were read from a single sample in a study of shared clonotypes between healthy human individuals. Some clones are missing from TCRdb's copy, which holds only in-frame ones; the method was immunoSEQ multiplex PCR. The data contain about 700,000 clones, 90% to 95% of them singletons. The sequencing sample was made of naive CD8+ T cells sorted from blood. These receptors came from a man aged 25-45 years in good health. Both conserved end residues are part of each CDR3. The D gene is left open where the match is weak. The size entry is marked missing in some rows and otherwise reads once, few, many or a size class.

cdr3_nt,cdr3_aa,clone_size,v_call,cdr3_length,d_call,j_call
TGTGCCAGCAGTTACGGCGGGACCTCCTACGAGCAGTACTTC,CASSYGGTSYEQYF,.,TRBV6-5,14,.,TRBJ2-7
TGCGCCAGCAGCCAACAAGATACCCGGGAGAGGGTCTACGAGCAGTACTTC,CASSQQDTRERVYEQYF,.,TRBV4-3,17,.,TRBJ2-7
TGCAGCATCGAAGGACTCAACACCGGGGAGCTGTTTTTT,CSIEGLNTGELFF,.,TRBV29-1,13,.,TRBJ2-2
TGCAGCGCCGCGGGCAGGGATGCCAAAAACATTCAGTACTTC,CSAAGRDAKNIQYF,once,TRBV29-1,14,.,TRBJ2-4
TGCGCCAGCAGCCAGGGGGGGGGCAATGAGCAGTTCTTC,CASSQGGGNEQFF,.,TRBV10-2,13,.,TRBJ2-1
TGTGCCAGCAGCGTAGTGCAGACCGGGGAGCTGTTTTTT,CASSVVQTGELFF,.,TRBV9,13,.,TRBJ2-2
TGTGCCAGCAGTCGGACAGGTGAAGGCTACACCTTC,CASSRTGEGYTF,.,TRBV27,12,TRBD1,TRBJ1-2
TGTGCAAGTCGCTTAAGGACTAGCGGGAGGAGGACCCGCGGAGAGACCCAGTACTTC,CASRLRTSGRRTRGETQYF,once,TRBV12-2,19,.,TRBJ2-5
TGTGCCAGCAGTCCCCGCCGGACTTATGAGCAGTTCTTC,CASSPRRTYEQFF,.,TRBV27,13,.,TRBJ2-1
TGTGCCAGCAGCTTGAGGGACACTCGGAGCGGAAACACCATATATTTT,CASSLRDTRSGNTIYF,.,TRBV7-2,16,.,TRBJ1-3
TGCGCCAGCAGCTTTGGGACAGGCGCCTACGAGCAGTACTTC,CASSFGTGAYEQYF,.,TRBV5-1,14,TRBD1,TRBJ2-7
TGTGCCAGTAGTGAGACTAGCGGGAGCTCCTACAATGAGCAGTTCTTC,CASSETSGSSYNEQFF,.,TRBV19,16,TRBD2,TRBJ2-1
TGTGCCACCAGCAGAGATTGGGGCGGAAGCTCCTACAATGAGCAGTTCTTC,CATSRDWGGSSYNEQFF,.,TRBV15,17,.,TRBJ2-1
TGTGCCAGCAGTGAAGTAAGGCTAGCGGGAGTCCGGGATGAGCAGTTCTTC,CASSEVRLAGVRDEQFF,.,TRBV2,17,TRBD2,TRBJ2-1
TGTGCCAGCAGTCAGGACGGAGCGGCAATCACAGATACGCAGTATTTT,CASSQDGAAITDTQYF,.,TRBV13,16,.,TRBJ2-3
TGTGCCAGCAGCTTAGGGGAGTCTCAGGGATGGGAGACCCAGTACTTC,CASSLGESQGWETQYF,.,TRBV7-9,16,.,TRBJ2-5